This TCR beta chain was recovered during a study of blood T cell repertoires in COVID-19. From germline, CDR1 is SGHAT and CDR2 FQNNGV. The CDR3 is made up of 14 amino acids. Trimming stripped 1 base from V and 3 bases from J, with 7 bases between. Methods used by the authors: Amplification of reference gene primers provided the estimated nucleated cell counts. Using immunoSEQ multiplex PCR, the repertoire was profiled, and TCRdb retains in-frame clones only, with some absent. V and J calls and clone size follow that table, whereas D and trimming were derived from the DNA. This table has over 300,000 clones, around 90% appearing once.

Material for sequencing was peripheral blood. The chain combines TRBV11-2 with TRBJ1-5; D is undetermined. This sequence was found in a man between 18 and 35 years old who had recovered from COVID-19. The CDR3: CASSLGGYNQPQHF. The CDR3 DNA sequence: TGTGCCAGCAGCTTAGGCGGATACAATCAGCCCCAGCATTTT.